A single sample is the source of the 10 T cell receptor beta chains below, sequenced in a study of neoadjuvant anti-PD-1 for oral cavity cancer. Data came from immunoSEQ multiplex PCR; TCRdb stores just in-frame clones and leaves some out. This table holds about 15,000 clones, 40% found once. Specified time point: after neoadjuvant nivolumab, at surgical resection. The source material was tumor tissue, sampled after nivolumab (anti-PD-1) treatment. The source is a person aged 35-79 years with oral cavity squamous cell carcinoma.

This clone was seen only a few times. The chain joins TRBV10-3 to TRBJ1-2; TRBD1 is a possible D gene (6 bases). This CDR3 contains 15 residues. The V end was cut by 6 bases, the J end by 0 bases, with 14 bases between. Germline CDR1 and CDR2: ENHRY and SYGVKD. CDR3 protein: CAISEPGVSNYGYTF. The CDR3 DNA reads TGTGCCATCAGCGAACCAGGGGTATCTAACTATGGCTACACCTTC.

This clone showed up just a few times. The J gene is TRBJ2-1, the V gene TRBV10-1; D is undetermined. V was cut by 9 bases and J by 5 bases, with 8 bases left in between. This CDR3 contains 11 residues. CDR1 and CDR2 (germline): WNHNN, SYGVQD (reference sequence). The DNA for the CDR3 is TGCGCCAGGGCGAAAGACAATGAGCAGTTCTTC. This encodes CARAKDNEQFF.

This chain connects TRBV5-4 to TRBJ1-2; a possible D gene is TRBD1 (6 bases). Germline CDR1 and CDR2: SGHNT and YYREEE (reference sequence). This CDR3 region has 14 residues. Deletions cut 3 bases from V and 0 bases from J, with 9 bases between. The CDR3 DNA sequence: TGTGCCAGCAGCTCACAGGGAGCTAACTATGGCTACACCTTC. This gives the protein CASSSQGANYGYTF.

The chain employs TRBV7-8 and TRBJ1-3; no firm D call. This CDR3 contains 15 residues. With 1 base removed from V and 0 bases from J, the gap between germline ends came to 7 bases. The germline V gene has CDR1 SGHVS and CDR2 FQNEAQ. CDR3 region: CASSLGSRSGNTIYF. The DNA of the CDR3 is TGTGCCAGCAGCTTAGGATCCCGCTCTGGAAACACCATATATTTT.

This clone qualifies as medium-sized. The gene calls are TRBV14 and TRBJ1-4; no definite D call. The CDR3 runs to 14 residues. The germline CDR1 and CDR2 sequences are SGHDN and FVKESK. V was pared by 8 bases and J by 6 bases, with 16 bases between. The CDR3 DNA reads TGTGCCAGCTCTCTGGGATCTTTCGATGAAAAACTGTTTTTT. It is translated as CASSLGSFDEKLFF.

The DNA of the CDR3 is TGTGCCAGCTCAAGACAGGGGGCCAACGAGCAGTACTTC. It translates to CASSRQGANEQYF. The rearrangement links TRBV25-1 to TRBJ2-7; 10 bases are a match to TRBD1. V dropped 8 bases and J dropped 5; count of bases not matched to a gene: 6. Germline CDR1 MGHDK, CDR2 SYGVNS. There are 13 residues in the CDR3.

The V call is TRBV6-1, the J call TRBJ2-5; D perhaps matches TRBD2 (6 bases). The CDR3 totals 15 residues. In germline, CDR1 is MNHNS, CDR2 SASEGT. Trimming stripped 0 bases from V and 2 bases from J, with 10 bases between. The DNA for the CDR3 is TGTGCCAGCAGTGAAGCAGGGACTCAGCAAGAGACCCAGTACTTC. Protein: CASSEAGTQQETQYF.

The chain carries TRBV2 and TRBJ2-5, with 7 bases fitting TRBD2. Germline V gene data show CDR1 as SNHLY and CDR2 as FYNNEI. This CDR3 contains 15 residues. V lost 5 bases and J lost 3; bases outside the gene matches: 9. The CDR3 sequence is CASSQMGLLKETQYF. CDR3 bases: TGTGCCAGCAGTCAGATGGGACTACTTAAAGAGACCCAGTACTTC.

This chain joins TRBV30 and TRBJ2-7; D uncertain. The V gene's germline CDR1 is GTSNPN and CDR2 SVGIG (reference sequence). V was pared by 2 bases and J by 2 bases, with 4 bases between. CDR3 length equals 11 residues. The CDR3: CAWSRTYEQYF. CDR3 coding DNA: TGTGCCTGGAGTCGGACCTACGAGCAGTACTTC.

This clone counts as medium-sized. The chain has TRBV6-5 and TRBJ1-3; tentative D call: TRBD1 (6 bases). CDR1 is MNHEY and CDR2 is SVGAGI in the germline V gene. The CDR3 contains 15 residues. V lost 5 bases to trimming and J lost 0 bases, with 11 bases between them. DNA of the CDR3: TGTGCCAGCAGTCCTACAGGGAGCTCTGGAAACACCATATATTTT. This codes for CASSPTGSSGNTIYF.